The 17 T cell receptor beta chains listed next were all sequenced from one sample in a study of shared clonotypes between healthy human individuals. TCRdb's table, derived via immunoSEQ multiplex PCR, lists solely in-frame clones and lacks some. The sample comprises about 820,000 clones, more than 85% of which are singletons, and 24% rests with the top ten. Positive CCR7 selection of CD45RO-negative cells yielded the naive CD8 cells, and terminally differentiated effector memory CD45RA+ cells were excluded. Sequencing used naive CD8+ T cells sorted from blood. These receptors originate from a man under 40 in good health.

The chain has TRBV13 and TRBJ2-1; 12 positions match TRBD2. Trimming cost V 2 bases and J 7 bases; bases outside gene matches: 3. This CDR3 is 15 amino acids long. The germline gives CDR1 PRHDT, CDR2 FYEKMQ (reference sequence). Here the CDR3 reads CASSLLTSGSNEQFF. As DNA, the CDR3 is TGTGCCAGCAGCTTACTGACTAGCGGGAGTAATGAGCAGTTCTTC.

Points on this clone: The sample carries other DNA sequences with the same CDR3. The chain couples TRBV9 to TRBJ2-1; TRBD2 aligns across 9 bases. The germline V gene encodes CDR1 SGDLS and CDR2 YYNGEE. The CDR3 is made up of 15 amino acids. V shed 0 bases, J shed 4 bases, and the junction held 2 bases outside the gene matches. CDR3 residues: CASSVDSGSYNEQFF. CDR3 in DNA: TGTGCCAGCAGCGTAGATAGCGGGAGTTACAATGAGCAGTTCTTC.

Comment on this clone: Other DNA sequences of this sample code for an identical CDR3. J is TRBJ2-7 and V is TRBV27; D gene unclear. Looked up from germline, CDR1 is MNHEY and CDR2 is SMNVEV (reference sequence). The CDR3 loop spans 14 amino acids. V was shortened by 3 bases and J by 3 bases, with 12 bases between the two germline ends. The CDR3 protein is CASSFGPASYEQYF. The CDR3, as DNA: TGTGCCAGCAGTTTCGGTCCCGCTAGCTACGAGCAGTACTTC.

The genes are TRBV9 and TRBJ2-1, with 8 nucleotides matching TRBD2. CDR3 length: 18 residues. Germline V gives CDR1 SGDLS, CDR2 YYNGEE. Germline trimming cut 0 bases from V and 2 bases from J; bases unmatched to any gene: 10. The CDR3 region has the DNA TGTGCCAGCAGCGTAGCCCCTCTACTAGCGGCCACCTACAATGAGCAGTTCTTC. Its translation is CASSVAPLLAATYNEQFF.

The CDR3 bases are TGCGCCAGCAGCCAAGGACAGGGGGGCAGCTCCTACGAGCAGTACTTC. It encodes CASSQGQGGSSYEQYF. The V call is TRBV4-1, the J call TRBJ2-7; 9 bases fit TRBD1. The CDR3 length is 16 residues. Germline V gene lookup returns CDR1 MGHRA and CDR2 YSYEKL. V shed 1 base and J 0 bases; nucleotides not matched to a gene: 4.

This clone was observed once. This chain joins TRBV28 and TRBJ2-6; 7 bases are shared with TRBD1. Germline V CDR1 and CDR2: MDHEN, SYDVKM. V lost 5 bases, J lost 0 bases, and 10 bases stayed unmatched. The CDR3 has 18 residues. For the CDR3, the DNA is TGTGCCAGCAGTCCAGCTTTGGGACAGTACTCTGGGGCCAACGTCCTGACTTTC. Encoded protein: CASSPALGQYSGANVLTF.

The chain combines TRBV9 with TRBJ1-1; D gene unclear. This CDR3 region has 15 residues. Germline lookup yields CDR1 SGDLS and CDR2 YYNGEE. The V and J ends lost 0 bases and 4 bases respectively, with 13 bases between them. Here the CDR3 reads CASSVESSPATEAFF. The CDR3 DNA follows: TGTGCCAGCAGCGTAGAGTCCTCGCCGGCCACTGAAGCTTTCTTT.

The V call is TRBV5-4, the J call TRBJ2-3; 7 positions match TRBD2. The ends lost 2 bases at V and 2 bases at J; junction bases unmatched: 5. In germline, CDR1 is SGHNT, CDR2 YYREEE (reference sequence). The CDR3 runs to 15 residues. CDR3 in amino acids: CASSFQGLNTDTQYF. The CDR3 DNA sequence: TGTGCCAGCAGCTTCCAGGGACTAAACACAGATACGCAGTATTTT.

This chain joins TRBV5-1 and TRBJ2-1, with TRBD1 identical over 8 bases. V trimming: 5 bases; J trimming: 7 bases; junction bases outside the gene matches: 5. Germline V CDR1 and CDR2: SGHRS, YFSETQ. The CDR3 is made up of 13 amino acids. CDR3 DNA sequence: TGCGCCAGCAGTGAGGACAGGGCGAATGAGCAGTTCTTC. The encoded protein is CASSEDRANEQFF.

V and J are TRBV27 and TRBJ2-7, with TRBD2 matching over 7 bases. The length of the CDR3 is 15 residues. V gave up 2 bases and J gave up 0 bases; unmatched junction bases: 4. Germline-derived CDR1 and CDR2 are MNHEY and SMNVEV (reference sequence). In DNA form, the CDR3 reads TGTGCCAGCAGTTTAACCGGGACTAACTCCTACGAGCAGTACTTC. It encodes CASSLTGTNSYEQYF.

The CDR3 coding sequence is TGTGCCAGCAGCTTAACTAGCGGGTCCGCCCATGAGCAGTTCTTC. Its translation: CASSLTSGSAHEQFF. This chain links TRBV13 with TRBJ2-1; the match to TRBD2 covers 9 bases. CDR1 is PRHDT and CDR2 is FYEKMQ in the germline V gene (reference sequence). Unmatched junction bases numbered 7, after V lost 2 bases and J lost 8 bases. CDR3 length: 15 amino acids.

CDR3 nucleotide sequence: TGTGCCAGCAGCTTGTGGGATACGGGAAATGAGCAGTTCTTC. Its protein product is CASSLWDTGNEQFF. The chain joins TRBV5-5 to TRBJ2-1; D perhaps matches TRBD2 (5 bases). Germline CDR1 reads SGHKS; CDR2 reads YYEKEE (reference sequence). V was pared by 1 base and J by 7 bases, with 12 bases between. The CDR3 consists of 14 residues.

The chain couples TRBV6-6 to TRBJ2-1; the match to TRBD1 covers 9 bases. The CDR3 runs to 16 residues. The V gene end was trimmed by 6 bases and the J gene end by 7 bases; junction bases not matched to a gene: 13. Germline loops: CDR1 MNHNY, CDR2 SVGAGI (reference sequence). The CDR3 DNA sequence: TGTGCCAGCAGCCTCCACGGGACAGGGAAAACTAATGAGCAGTTCTTC. This encodes CASSLHGTGKTNEQFF.

The CDR3 DNA reads as TGTGCCACCAGCCTAACAGGGGGGGGTTCAGATACGCAGTATTTT. Translation: CATSLTGGGSDTQYF. This rearrangement joins TRBV15 to TRBJ2-3; maybe TRBD1 (8 bases). From germline, CDR1 is LNHNV and CDR2 YYDKDF (reference sequence). The ends were cut back, 5 bases at V and 4 bases at J, with 16 bases in the middle. CDR3 size: 15 residues.

The rearrangement uses TRBV15 and TRBJ2-7; 8 bases align to TRBD1. V lost 6 bases, J lost 4 bases, and 2 bases stayed unmatched. The CDR3 loop spans 12 amino acids. Germline lookup yields CDR1 LNHNV and CDR2 YYDKDF (reference sequence). The CDR3 sequence: CATRGQEYEQYF. CDR3 DNA sequence: TGTGCCACCAGGGGACAGGAGTACGAGCAGTACTTC.

The chain has TRBV6-5 and TRBJ1-2, with 8 bases identical to TRBD1. CDR1 and CDR2 (germline): MNHEY, SVGAGI. V trimming: 5 bases; J trimming: 8 bases; junction bases outside the gene matches: 4. The CDR3 extends over 12 amino acids. CDR3 coding DNA: TGTGCCAGCAGTGAGACAGGGGTCGGCTACACCTTC. Its translation: CASSETGVGYTF.

The chain combines TRBV4-1 with TRBJ2-5; no reliable D call. The V gene's germline CDR1 is MGHRA and CDR2 YSYEKL. Between the trimmed V and J ends, which lost 0 bases and 2 bases, there was a span of 7 bases. The CDR3 totals 14 residues. The CDR3 reads CASSQEPGQETQYF. CDR3 DNA: TGCGCCAGCAGCCAAGAACCTGGACAAGAGACCCAGTACTTC.